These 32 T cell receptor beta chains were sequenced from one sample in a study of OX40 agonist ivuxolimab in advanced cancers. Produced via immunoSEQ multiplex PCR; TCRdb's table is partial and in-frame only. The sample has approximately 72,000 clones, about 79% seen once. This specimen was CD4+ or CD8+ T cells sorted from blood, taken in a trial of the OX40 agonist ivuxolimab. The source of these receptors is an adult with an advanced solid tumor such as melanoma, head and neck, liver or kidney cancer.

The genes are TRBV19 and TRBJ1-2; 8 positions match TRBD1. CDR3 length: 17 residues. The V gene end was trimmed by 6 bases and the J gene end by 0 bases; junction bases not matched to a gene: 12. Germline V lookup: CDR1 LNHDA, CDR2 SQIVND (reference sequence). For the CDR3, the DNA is TGTGCCAGTAGCTTAAGGGGACAGGATGTGACTAACTATGGCTACACCTTC. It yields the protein CASSLRGQDVTNYGYTF.

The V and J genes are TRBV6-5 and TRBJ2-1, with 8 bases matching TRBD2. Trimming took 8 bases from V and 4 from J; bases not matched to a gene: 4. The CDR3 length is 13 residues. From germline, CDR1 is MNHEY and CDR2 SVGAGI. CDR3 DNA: TGTGCCAGCGGCCGGGAGGGGTACAATGAGCAGTTCTTC. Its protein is CASGREGYNEQFF.

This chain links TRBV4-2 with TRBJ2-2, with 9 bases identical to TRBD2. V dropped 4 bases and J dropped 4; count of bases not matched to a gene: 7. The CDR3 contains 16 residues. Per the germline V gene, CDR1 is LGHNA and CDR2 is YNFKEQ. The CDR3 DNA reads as TGTGCCAGCAGCCCCCCCCAGCGGGGGGTCACCGGGGAGCTGTTTTTT. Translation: CASSPPQRGVTGELFF.

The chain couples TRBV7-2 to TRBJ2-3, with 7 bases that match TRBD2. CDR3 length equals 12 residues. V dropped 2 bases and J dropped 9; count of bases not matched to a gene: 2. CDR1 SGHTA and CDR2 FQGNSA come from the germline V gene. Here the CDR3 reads CASSLPGGTQYF. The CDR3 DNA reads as TGTGCCAGCAGCTTACCCGGGGGGACGCAGTATTTT.

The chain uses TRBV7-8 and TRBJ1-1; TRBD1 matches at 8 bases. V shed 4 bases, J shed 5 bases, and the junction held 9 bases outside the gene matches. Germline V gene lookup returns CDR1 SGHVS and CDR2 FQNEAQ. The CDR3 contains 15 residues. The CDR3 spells CASSSSTGARTEAFF. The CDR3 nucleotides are TGTGCCAGCAGCTCCTCGACAGGGGCGCGAACTGAAGCTTTCTTT.

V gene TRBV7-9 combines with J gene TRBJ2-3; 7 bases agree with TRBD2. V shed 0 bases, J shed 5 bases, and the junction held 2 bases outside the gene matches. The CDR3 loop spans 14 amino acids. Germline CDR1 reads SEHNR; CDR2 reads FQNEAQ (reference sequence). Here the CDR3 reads CASSLAGGEDTQYF. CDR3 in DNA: TGTGCCAGCAGCTTAGCGGGAGGGGAAGATACGCAGTATTTT.

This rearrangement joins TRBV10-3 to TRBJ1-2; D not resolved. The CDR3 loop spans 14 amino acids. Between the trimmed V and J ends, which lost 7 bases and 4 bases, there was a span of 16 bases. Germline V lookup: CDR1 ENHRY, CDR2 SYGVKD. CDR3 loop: CAIKSAVLTYGYTF. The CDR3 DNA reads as TGTGCCATCAAATCGGCGGTTCTTACCTATGGCTACACCTTC.

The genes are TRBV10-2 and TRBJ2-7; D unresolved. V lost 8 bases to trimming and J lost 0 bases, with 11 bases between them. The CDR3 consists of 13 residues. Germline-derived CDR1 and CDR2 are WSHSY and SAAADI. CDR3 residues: CASLSSGSYEQYF. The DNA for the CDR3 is TGCGCCAGCTTAAGCTCAGGCTCCTACGAGCAGTACTTC.

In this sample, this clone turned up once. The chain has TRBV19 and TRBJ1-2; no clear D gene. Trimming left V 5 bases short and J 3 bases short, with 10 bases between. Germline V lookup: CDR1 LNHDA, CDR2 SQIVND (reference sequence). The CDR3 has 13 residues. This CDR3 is CASSPQDYYGYTF. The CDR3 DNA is TGTGCCAGTAGTCCTCAAGACTACTATGGCTACACCTTC.

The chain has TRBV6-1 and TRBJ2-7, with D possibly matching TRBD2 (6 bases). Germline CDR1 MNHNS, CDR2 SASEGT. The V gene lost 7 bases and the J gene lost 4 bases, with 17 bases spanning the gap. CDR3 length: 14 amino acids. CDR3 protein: CASTWDSVSYEQYF. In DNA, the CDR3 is TGTGCCAGCACCTGGGACTCGGTATCATACGAGCAGTACTTC.

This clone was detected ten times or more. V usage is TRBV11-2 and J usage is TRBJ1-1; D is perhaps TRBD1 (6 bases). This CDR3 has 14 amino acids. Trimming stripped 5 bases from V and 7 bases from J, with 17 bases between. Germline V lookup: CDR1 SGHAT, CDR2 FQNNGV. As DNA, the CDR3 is TGTGCCAGCAGCGAATACAGGGATCTCGGTGAAGCTTTCTTT. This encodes CASSEYRDLGEAFF. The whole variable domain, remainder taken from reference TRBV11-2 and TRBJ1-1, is EAGVAQSPRYKIIEKRQSVAFWCNPISGHATLYWYQQILGQGPKLLIQFQNNGVVDDSQLPKDRFSAERLKGVDSTLKIQPAKLEDSAVYLCASSEYRDLGEAFFGQGTRLTVV.

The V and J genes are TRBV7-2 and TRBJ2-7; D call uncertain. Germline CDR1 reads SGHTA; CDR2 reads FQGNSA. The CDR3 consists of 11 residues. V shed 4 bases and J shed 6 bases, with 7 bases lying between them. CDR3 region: CASSSIFEQYF. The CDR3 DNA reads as TGTGCCAGCAGCTCAATTTTCGAGCAGTACTTC. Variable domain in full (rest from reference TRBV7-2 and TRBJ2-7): GAGVSQSPSNKVTEKGKDVELRCDPISGHTALYWYRQSLGQGLEFLIYFQGNSAPDKSGLPSDRFSAERTGGSVSTLTIQRTQQEDSAVYLCASSSIFEQYFGPGTRLTVT.

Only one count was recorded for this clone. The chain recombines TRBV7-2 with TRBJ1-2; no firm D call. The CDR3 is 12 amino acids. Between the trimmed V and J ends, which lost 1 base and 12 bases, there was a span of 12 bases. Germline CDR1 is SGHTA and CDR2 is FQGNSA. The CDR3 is CASSLGWSANTF. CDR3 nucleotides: TGTGCCAGCAGCTTAGGATGGTCAGCGAACACCTTC. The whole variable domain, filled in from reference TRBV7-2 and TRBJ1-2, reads GAGVSQSPSNKVTEKGKDVELRCDPISGHTALYWYRQSLGQGLEFLIYFQGNSAPDKSGLPSDRFSAERTGGSVSTLTIQRTQQEDSAVYLCASSLGWSANTFGSGTRLTVV.

CDR3 DNA sequence: TGTGCCAGCAGTTGGGGAGACGGGGAGCAGTACTTC. Protein: CASSWGDGEQYF. This sequence joins TRBV5-5 and TRBJ2-7; the D gene is possibly TRBD2 (5 bases). Trimming left V 5 bases short and J 7 bases short, with 13 bases between. CDR3 length equals 12 residues. Germline V CDR1 and CDR2: SGHKS, YYEKEE (reference sequence).

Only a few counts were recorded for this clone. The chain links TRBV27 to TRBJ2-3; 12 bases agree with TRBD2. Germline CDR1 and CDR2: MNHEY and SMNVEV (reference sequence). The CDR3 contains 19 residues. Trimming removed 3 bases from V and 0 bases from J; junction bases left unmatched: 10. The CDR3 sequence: CASSLTYRTSGASTDTQYF. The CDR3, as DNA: TGTGCCAGCAGTTTGACCTACCGGACTAGCGGGGCTAGCACAGATACGCAGTATTTT.

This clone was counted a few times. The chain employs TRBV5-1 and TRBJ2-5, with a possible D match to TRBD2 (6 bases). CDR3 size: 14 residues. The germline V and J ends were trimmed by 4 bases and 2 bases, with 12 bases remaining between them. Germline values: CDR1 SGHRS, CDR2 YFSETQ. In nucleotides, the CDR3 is TGCGCCAGCAGCCCGGCGGGATTACAAGAGACCCAGTACTTC. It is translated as CASSPAGLQETQYF.

CDR3 region: CATSRDAGYEQYF. In nucleotides, the CDR3 is TGTGCCACCAGCAGAGATGCAGGGTACGAGCAGTACTTC. The chain joins TRBV15 to TRBJ2-7; a possible D gene is TRBD1 (5 bases). Germline assignment: CDR1 LNHNV and CDR2 YYDKDF (reference sequence). Between the trimmed V and J ends, which lost 0 bases and 4 bases, there was a span of 7 bases. The length of the CDR3 is 13 residues.

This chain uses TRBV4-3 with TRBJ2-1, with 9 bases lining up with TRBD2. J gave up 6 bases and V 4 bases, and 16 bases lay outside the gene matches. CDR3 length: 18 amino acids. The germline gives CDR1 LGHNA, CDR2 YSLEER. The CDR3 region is CASSPTQGLAIHSNEQFF. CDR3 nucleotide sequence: TGCGCCAGCAGCCCTACACAAGGACTAGCGATCCATAGCAATGAGCAGTTCTTC.

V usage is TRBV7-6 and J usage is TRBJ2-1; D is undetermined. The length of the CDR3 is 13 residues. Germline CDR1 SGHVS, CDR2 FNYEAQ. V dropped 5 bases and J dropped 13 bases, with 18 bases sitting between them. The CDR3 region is CASSRTRLDEQFF. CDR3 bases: TGTGCCAGCAGCAGGACGCGTTTAGACGAACAGTTCTTC.

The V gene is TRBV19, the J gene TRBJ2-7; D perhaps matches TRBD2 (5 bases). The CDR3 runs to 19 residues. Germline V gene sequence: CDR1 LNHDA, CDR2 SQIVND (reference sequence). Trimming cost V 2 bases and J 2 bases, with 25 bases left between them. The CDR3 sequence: CASSISDLGAEKRTYEQYF. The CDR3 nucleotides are TGTGCCAGTAGTATATCCGACCTGGGAGCGGAGAAAAGGACCTACGAGCAGTACTTC. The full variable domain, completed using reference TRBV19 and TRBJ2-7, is DGGITQSPKYLFRKEGQNVTLSCEQNLNHDAMYWYRQDPGQGLRLIYYSQIVNDFQKGDIAEGYSVSREKKESFPLTVTSAQKNPTAFYLCASSISDLGAEKRTYEQYFGPGTRLTVT.

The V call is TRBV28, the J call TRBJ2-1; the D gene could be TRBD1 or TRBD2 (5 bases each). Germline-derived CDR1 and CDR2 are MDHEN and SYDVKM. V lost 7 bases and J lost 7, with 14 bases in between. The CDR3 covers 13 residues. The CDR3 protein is CASNGWGSNEQFF. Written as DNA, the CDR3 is TGTGCCAGCAACGGATGGGGGTCTAATGAGCAGTTCTTC.

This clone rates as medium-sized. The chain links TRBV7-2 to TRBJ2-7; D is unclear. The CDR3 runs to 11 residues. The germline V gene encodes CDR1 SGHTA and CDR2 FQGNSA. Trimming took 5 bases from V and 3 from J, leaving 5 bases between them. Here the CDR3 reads CASSTYYEQYF. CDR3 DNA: TGTGCCAGCAGCACGTACTACGAGCAGTACTTC.

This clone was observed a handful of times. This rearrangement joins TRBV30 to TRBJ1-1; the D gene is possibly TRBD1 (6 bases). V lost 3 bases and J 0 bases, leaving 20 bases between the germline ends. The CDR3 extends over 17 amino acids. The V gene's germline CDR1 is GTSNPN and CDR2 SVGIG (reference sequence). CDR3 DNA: TGTGCCTGGAGAGAGTTCCAGGACAGAAAAATGAACACTGAAGCTTTCTTT. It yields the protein CAWREFQDRKMNTEAFF.

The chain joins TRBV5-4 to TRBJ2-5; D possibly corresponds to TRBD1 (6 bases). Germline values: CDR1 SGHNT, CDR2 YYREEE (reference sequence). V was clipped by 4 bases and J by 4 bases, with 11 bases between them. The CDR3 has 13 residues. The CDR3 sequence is CASSRDIGETQYF. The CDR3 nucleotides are TGTGCCAGCAGCCGGGACATCGGAGAGACCCAGTACTTC.

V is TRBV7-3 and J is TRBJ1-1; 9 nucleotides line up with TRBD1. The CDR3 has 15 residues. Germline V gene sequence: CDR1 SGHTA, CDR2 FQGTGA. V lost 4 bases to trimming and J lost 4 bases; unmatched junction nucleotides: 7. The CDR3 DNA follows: TGTGCCAGCAGCTCCCAGGGACAGGGTTCCACTGAAGCTTTCTTT. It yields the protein CASSSQGQGSTEAFF.

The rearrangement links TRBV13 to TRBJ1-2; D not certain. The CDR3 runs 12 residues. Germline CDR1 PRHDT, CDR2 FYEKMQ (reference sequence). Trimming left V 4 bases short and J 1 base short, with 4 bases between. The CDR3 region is CASSSDNYGYTF. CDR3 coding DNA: TGTGCCAGCAGCTCGGATAACTATGGCTACACCTTC.

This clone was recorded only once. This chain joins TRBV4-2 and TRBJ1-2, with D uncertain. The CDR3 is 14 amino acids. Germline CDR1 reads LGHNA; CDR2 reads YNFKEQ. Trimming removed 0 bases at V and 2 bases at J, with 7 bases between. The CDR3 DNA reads TGTGCCAGCAGCCAAGAGGTGGCAAACTATGGCTACACCTTC. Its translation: CASSQEVANYGYTF.

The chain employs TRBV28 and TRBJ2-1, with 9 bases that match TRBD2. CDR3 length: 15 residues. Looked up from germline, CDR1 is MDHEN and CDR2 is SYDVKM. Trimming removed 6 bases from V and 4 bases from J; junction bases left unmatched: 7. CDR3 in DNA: TGTGCCAGCAGCTTAGCGGGAGCCGCGTACAATGAGCAGTTCTTC. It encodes CASSLAGAAYNEQFF.

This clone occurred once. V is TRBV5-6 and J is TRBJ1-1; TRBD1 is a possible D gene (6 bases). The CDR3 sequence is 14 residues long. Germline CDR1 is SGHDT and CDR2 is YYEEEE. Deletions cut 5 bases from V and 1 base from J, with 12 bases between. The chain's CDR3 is CASRRTDWNTEAFF. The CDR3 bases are TGTGCCAGCAGGCGGACAGATTGGAACACTGAAGCTTTCTTT.

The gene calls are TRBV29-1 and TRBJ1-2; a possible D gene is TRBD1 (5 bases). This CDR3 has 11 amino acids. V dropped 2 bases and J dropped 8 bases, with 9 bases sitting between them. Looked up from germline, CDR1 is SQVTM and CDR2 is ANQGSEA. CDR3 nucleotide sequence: TGCAGCGTTGAATCAGGGATCGGCTACACCTTC. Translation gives CSVESGIGYTF.

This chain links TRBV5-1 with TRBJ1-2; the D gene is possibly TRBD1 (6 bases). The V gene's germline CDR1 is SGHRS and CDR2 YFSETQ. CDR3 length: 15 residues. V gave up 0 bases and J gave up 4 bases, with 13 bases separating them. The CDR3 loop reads CASSLGTGPLYGYTF. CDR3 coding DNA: TGCGCCAGCAGCTTGGGAACAGGGCCCCTCTATGGCTACACCTTC.

CDR3 bases: TGCGCCAGCAGCGAGGGGGCCCTTACAACTAATGAAAAACTGTTTTTT. Protein product: CASSEGALTTNEKLFF. V is TRBV5-1 and J is TRBJ1-4, with 7 bases lining up with TRBD1. The CDR3 sequence is 16 residues long. Germline lookup yields CDR1 SGHRS and CDR2 YFSETQ. Unmatched junction bases numbered 6, after V lost 4 bases and J lost 0 bases.